This entry features one T cell receptor (beta chain) sequence. There are many counts of this clonotype. What antigen it recognizes has not been identified. No qualities accompany the bases; no much larger clone lies one base away. Library creation used PCR. Sequenced on an Illumina HiSeq 4000. Preparation of bulk TCR libraries followed a previously described approach, with the TCR primers listed in Table S5. Total RNA was purified with the Qiagen AllPrep DNA/RNA kit. Before analysis, reads from multiple sequencing runs of one library were combined. Processing in the source paper ran as follows. Only reads with exact TCR constant sequence were kept, trimmed to 150 nt, and grouped by their 12-nt molecular barcodes. Within each barcode group, reads were sub-clustered at a 15% Levenshtein threshold, and quality-weighted consensus sequences were built per RNA molecule. Non-functional sequences were removed, as were lower-count sequences one edit away from another. Barcode sub-clusters with fewer than 20% of the maximum read count were removed, based on fitting two negative binomial distributions. The raw public reads went through TCRdb reprocessing: fastp at Q25, MiXCR clone calling, in-frame beta chains kept. Rows with one shared CDR3 protein collapse into an entry with the most common genes and DNA. The V and J calls follow TCRdb's processing rather than the paper's. The sample contains 62,000 or so distinct CDR3 sequences, less than 20% of them found a single time. Nearly 1.5% of the sample is held by the ten biggest clonotypes.

Naive CD8 T cell libraries were made from approximately 20,000 to 1,000,000 sorted cells using 10%, 30% or 50% of purified RNA. Naive CD8 T cells, defined as CD8+CD4-CCR7+CD45RA+, were FACS-sorted into RLT Plus buffer on a BD FACSAria II. Roughly ten TCR copies' worth of Jurkat RNA were spiked into about 20,000-1,000,000 naive CD8 T cell samples to test detection sensitivity. CD8 T cells were enriched with RosetteSep CD8+ T Cell Enrichment Cocktail and Ficoll-Paque, followed by ACK red cell lysis. This sample was taken from a study of molecular identifiers for immune sequencing clone quantification (dated by TCRdb to 2016 to 2019). About the study as a whole: For a replicate experiment, RNA from approximately 20,000 or 100,000 naive CD8 T cells was divided into five aliquots, of which four were sequenced. This methods study used CD8 T cells to benchmark TCR RNA copy counting and molecular-identifier clustering-based TCR repertoire sequencing (MIDCIRS).

The germline V gene encodes CDR1 KGHDR and CDR2 SFDVKD. The CDR3 starts with the cysteine, ends with the phenylalanine, and has 14 residues. Only the CDR3 DNA is retained, 42 bases long and in frame from the first base. Relative to germline, V is 5 bases shorter and J is 3 bases shorter, with 12 bases between their ends. Beyond this particular receptor, the publication reports: Modeling gave about 3.3 recovered TCR RNA copies per cell versus about ten by digital PCR, implying 25% to 30% capture efficiency. Identical TCR molecules sharing a barcode could cause highly expanded clone sizes to be underestimated. Even against a background of around 900,000 naive CD8 T cells, spiked-in Jurkat TCR RNA amounting to a single cell's worth was reported to be detectable. The naive libraries included spiked-in Jurkat TCR RNA (around 9 copies' worth), and this Jurkat TCR RNA is not part of the donor repertoire. When barcode sub-clustering was left out, chimeric consensus sequences inflated TCR diversity, with chimeras reaching as high as 47%. In CMV-specific effector cells, clones with more than 20 RNA copies contained over 97% of molecules, whereas in naive cells such clones contained under 1% of molecules.

Sequences were obtained from naive CD8+ T cells from blood, with Jurkat cell RNA spiked in. The cell subset or site label corresponds to: FACS-sorted CD8+CD4-CCR7+CD45RA+ naive T cells. This TCR was sampled from a human donor in good health. Some libraries in this study had Jurkat cell RNA spiked in. In this chain, TRBV24-1 is recombined with TRBJ2-5, with an unclear D gene assignment. The encoded CDR3 is CATSGAWSEETQYF. The DNA reads as follows: TGTGCCACCAGTGGGGCCTGGTCCGAAGAGACCCAGTACTTC.